This T cell receptor (beta chain) was captured by sequencing in a study of shared clonotypes between healthy human individuals. As for the study in general: There were three CD4 naive, three CD4 memory, two CD8 naive and one CD8 memory plates per donor. Study-level points and caveats: Generally, naive subsets (rather than memory subsets) showed larger estimated richness.

Germline assignment: CDR1 SGHRS and CDR2 YFSETQ. The germline V and J ends were trimmed by 1 base and 0 bases, with 11 bases remaining between them. The CDR3 consists of 16 residues. Details on this clone: Its target is not known.

Repertoires were generated with immunoSEQ multiplex PCR, while TCRdb's copy carries only in-frame clones and drops some. Seen here are 2 million to 3 million clones, roughly 93% observed once, and the top ten hold roughly 0.36%. This TCR was recovered from a man between 18 and 29 years old in good health. Some clones in this sample may be carry-over from other donors' samples. The J gene is TRBJ1-3, the V gene TRBV5-1, with D hard to call. The material sequenced was naive CD4+ T cells from PBMCs. The subset was: CD45RA+ positively selected. The CDR3 sequence: CASSLITASSGNTIYF. The CDR3 nucleotides read TGCGCCAGCAGCTTGATAACCGCCAGCTCTGGAAACACCATATATTTT.